This TCR beta chain was obtained from a study of stem cell transplantation in POMP-related autoinflammatory disease. The junction had 7 bases not matched to a gene; V was cut back by 4 bases and J by 4 bases. The CDR3 length is 15 residues. Germline lookup yields CDR1 SNHLY and CDR2 FYNNEI. The sample holds one count of this clone. The data were produced by immunoSEQ multiplex PCR, yet TCRdb's version contains in-frame clones alone and is incomplete. The table shows some 33,000 clones, with 70% to 90% occurring only once. The source of this sequence is a human donor with POMP-related autoinflammation and immune dysregulation (PRAID). The sequenced sample was CD4+ T cells from PBMCs, obtained before stem cell transplantation. The V gene is TRBV2, the J gene TRBJ1-5; 7 nucleotides agree with TRBD1. CDR3: CASSALRGANQPQHF. CDR3 DNA: TGTGCCAGCAGTGCACTCAGGGGGGCGAATCAGCCCCAGCATTTT.